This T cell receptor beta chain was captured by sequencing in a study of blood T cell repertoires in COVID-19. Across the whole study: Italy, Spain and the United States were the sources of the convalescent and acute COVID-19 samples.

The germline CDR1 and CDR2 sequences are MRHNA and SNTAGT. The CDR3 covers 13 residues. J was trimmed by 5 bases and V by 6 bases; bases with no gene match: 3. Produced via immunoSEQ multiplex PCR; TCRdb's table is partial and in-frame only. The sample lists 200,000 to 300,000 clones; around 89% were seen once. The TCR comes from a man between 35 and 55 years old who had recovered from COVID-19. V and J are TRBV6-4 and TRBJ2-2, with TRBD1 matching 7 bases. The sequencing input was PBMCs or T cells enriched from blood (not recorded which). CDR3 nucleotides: TGTGCCAGCAGCCAGGGGGAGACCGGGGAGCTGTTTTTT. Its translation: CASSQGETGELFF.